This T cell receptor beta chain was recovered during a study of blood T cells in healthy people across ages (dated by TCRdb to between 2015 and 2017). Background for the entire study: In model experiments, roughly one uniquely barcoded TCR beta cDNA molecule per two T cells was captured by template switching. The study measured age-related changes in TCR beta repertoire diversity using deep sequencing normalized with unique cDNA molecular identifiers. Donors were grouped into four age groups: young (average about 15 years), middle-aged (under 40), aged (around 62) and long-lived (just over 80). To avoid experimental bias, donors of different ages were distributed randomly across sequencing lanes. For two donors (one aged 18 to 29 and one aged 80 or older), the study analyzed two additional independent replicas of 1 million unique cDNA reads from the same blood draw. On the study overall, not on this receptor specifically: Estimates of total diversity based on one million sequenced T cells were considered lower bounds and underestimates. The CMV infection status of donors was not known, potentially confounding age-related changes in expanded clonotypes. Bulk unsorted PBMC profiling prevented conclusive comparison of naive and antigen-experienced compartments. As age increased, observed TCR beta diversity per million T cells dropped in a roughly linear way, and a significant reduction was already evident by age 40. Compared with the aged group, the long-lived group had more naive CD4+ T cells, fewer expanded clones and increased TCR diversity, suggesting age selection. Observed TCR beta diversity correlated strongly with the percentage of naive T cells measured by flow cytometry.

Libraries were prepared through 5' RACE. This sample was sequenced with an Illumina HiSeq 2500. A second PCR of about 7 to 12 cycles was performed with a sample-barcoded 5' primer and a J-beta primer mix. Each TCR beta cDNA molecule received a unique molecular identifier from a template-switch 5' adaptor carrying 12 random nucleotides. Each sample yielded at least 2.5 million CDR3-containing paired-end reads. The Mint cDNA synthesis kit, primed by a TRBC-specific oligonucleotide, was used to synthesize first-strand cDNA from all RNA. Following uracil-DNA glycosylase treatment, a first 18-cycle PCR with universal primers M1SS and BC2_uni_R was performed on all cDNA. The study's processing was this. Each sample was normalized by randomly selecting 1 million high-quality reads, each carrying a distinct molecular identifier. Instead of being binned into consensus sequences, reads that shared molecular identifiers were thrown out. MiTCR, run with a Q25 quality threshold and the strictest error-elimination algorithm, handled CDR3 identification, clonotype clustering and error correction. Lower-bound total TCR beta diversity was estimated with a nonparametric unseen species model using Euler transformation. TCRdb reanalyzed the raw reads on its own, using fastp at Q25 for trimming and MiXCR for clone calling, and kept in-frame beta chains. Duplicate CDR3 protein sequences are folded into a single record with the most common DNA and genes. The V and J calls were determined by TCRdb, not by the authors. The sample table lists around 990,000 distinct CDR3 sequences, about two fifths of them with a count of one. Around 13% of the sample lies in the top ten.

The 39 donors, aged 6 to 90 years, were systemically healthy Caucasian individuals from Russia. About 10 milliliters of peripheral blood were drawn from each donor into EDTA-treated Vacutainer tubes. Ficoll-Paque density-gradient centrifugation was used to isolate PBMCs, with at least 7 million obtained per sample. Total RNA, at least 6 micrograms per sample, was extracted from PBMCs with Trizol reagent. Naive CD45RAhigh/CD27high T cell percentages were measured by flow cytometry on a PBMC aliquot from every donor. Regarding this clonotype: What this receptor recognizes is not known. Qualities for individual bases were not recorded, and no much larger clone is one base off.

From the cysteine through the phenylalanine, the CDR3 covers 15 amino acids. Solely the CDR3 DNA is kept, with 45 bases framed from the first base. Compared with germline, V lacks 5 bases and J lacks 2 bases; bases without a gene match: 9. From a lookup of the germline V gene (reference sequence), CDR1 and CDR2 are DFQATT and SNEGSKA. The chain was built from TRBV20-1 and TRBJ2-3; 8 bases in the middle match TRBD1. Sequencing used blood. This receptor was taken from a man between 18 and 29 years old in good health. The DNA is TGCAGTGCTTCCTGGACAGGGAGAGACACAGATACGCAGTATTTT. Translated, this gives CSASWTGRDTDTQYF.